Below, 16 T cell receptor beta chains from the same sample are listed, as sequenced in a study of T-cell reconstitution after alpha-beta-depleted transplantation in children. Unique molecular identifiers were used to barcode this TCRbeta library. TCRdb reanalysed the PCR reads using MiXCR and keeps one entry per CDR3 protein. The sample yields roughly 300,000 distinct CDR3 sequences, approximately 10% seen once. The starting material was PBMCs from the stem cell graft donor, obtained from the stem cell graft. Source of these receptors: a human donor who donated a stem cell graft to a child with acute lymphoblastic leukemia.

Only a few counts were recorded for this clonotype. V is TRBV29-1 and J is TRBJ2-1; tentatively, D is TRBD1 or TRBD2 (5 bases each). Germline V gene lookup returns CDR1 SQVTM and CDR2 ANQGSEA. V was clipped by 7 bases and J by 9 bases, with 10 bases between them. This CDR3 comprises 10 residues. CDR3 sequence reads: CSAGTTEQFF. Here the CDR3 DNA reads TGCAGCGCCGGGACGACTGAGCAGTTCTTC.

This clonotype has a handful of counts. The gene calls are TRBV4-1 and TRBJ2-7; a possible D gene is TRBD2 (6 bases). CDR1 and CDR2 from the germline V gene are MGHRA and YSYEKL. The CDR3 is 16 amino acids. The V end was cut by 4 bases, the J end by 3 bases, with 19 bases between. CDR3 amino acids: CASSRAVGSPFYEQYF. The CDR3 DNA follows: TGCGCCAGCAGCCGGGCTGTCGGGAGCCCATTCTACGAGCAGTACTTC.

The chain's CDR3 is CASSQDLAGPEFSTDTQYF. CDR3 sequence (DNA): TGTGCCAGCAGCCAAGACCTAGCGGGACCTGAATTTTCCACAGATACGCAGTATTTT. This chain links TRBV14 with TRBJ2-3; 9 bases map to TRBD2. The germline V gene has CDR1 SGHDN and CDR2 FVKESK. This CDR3 has 19 amino acids. Unmatched junction bases numbered 12, after V lost 0 bases and J lost 2 bases.

The genes are TRBV5-1 and TRBJ2-7; D possibly corresponds to TRBD1 (6 bases). Germline loops: CDR1 SGHRS, CDR2 YFSETQ. There are 16 residues in the CDR3. The V and J ends lost 3 bases and 0 bases respectively, with 16 bases between them. CDR3 protein: CASSSDSGTSSYEQYF. Here the CDR3 DNA reads TGCGCCAGCAGCTCGGACTCCGGGACAAGCTCCTACGAGCAGTACTTC.

This clonotype was observed a few times. This rearrangement joins TRBV5-6 to TRBJ1-4; weak D call: TRBD1 (5 bases). This CDR3 has 12 amino acids. CDR1 SGHDT and CDR2 YYEEEE come from the germline V gene. V lost 4 bases and J lost 11, with 12 bases in between. The CDR3 reads CASSQGYTKLFF. CDR3 coding DNA: TGTGCCAGCAGCCAGGGCTACACGAAACTGTTTTTT.

This clonotype was picked up a small number of times. The rearrangement links TRBV5-1 to TRBJ1-1; 12 nucleotides line up with TRBD1. There are 17 residues in the CDR3. CDR1 SGHRS and CDR2 YFSETQ come from the germline V gene. J lost 0 bases, V lost 4 bases, and 7 bases had no gene match. The CDR3 loop reads CASSQGTGGPLNTEAFF. The CDR3 DNA reads as TGCGCCAGCAGCCAAGGGACAGGGGGCCCCCTGAACACTGAAGCTTTCTTT.

V and J are TRBV10-3 and TRBJ2-5; 9 positions match TRBD1. Germline loops: CDR1 ENHRY, CDR2 SYGVKD. CDR3 length: 15 amino acids. Trimming at V came to 5 bases and at J to 3 bases, leaving 7 bases not matched to a gene. In DNA form, the CDR3 reads TGTGCCATCAGTCACTCACAGGGGGCAAAAGAGACCCAGTACTTC. Protein product: CAISHSQGAKETQYF.

This clonotype came up a few times. This chain joins TRBV12-3 or TRBV12-4 and TRBJ2-1; D uncertain. The CDR3 contains 16 residues. V was cut by 3 bases and J by 0 bases, with 12 bases left in between. The CDR3 coding sequence is TGTGCCAGCAGTTTTAAGTTATCCAGCTCCTACAATGAGCAGTTCTTC. Protein sequence: CASSFKLSSSYNEQFF.

The rearrangement links TRBV6-2 or TRBV6-3 to TRBJ1-5; no clear D gene. Germline CDR1 reads MNHEY; CDR2 reads SVGEGT. The CDR3 is 12 residues long. The V end lost 7 bases, the J end lost 5 bases, and 9 bases lay between the germline ends. CDR3 loop: CASTNPDQPQHF. In DNA, the CDR3 is TGTGCCAGCACCAACCCCGATCAGCCCCAGCATTTT.

At least ten counts were recorded for this clonotype. One junction end disagrees with the germline gene, perhaps due to a read error. The chain couples TRBV5-1 to TRBJ2-7, with TRBD1 identical over 10 bases. The CDR3 consists of 14 residues. CDR1 is SGHRS, CDR2 YFSETQ, per germline. In nucleotides, the CDR3 is TGTGCCAGCAGCTCCGGGACAGGGGACTACGAGCAGTACTTC. Its translation is CASSSGTGDYEQYF.

The chain recombines TRBV12-3 or TRBV12-4 with TRBJ1-1, with D uncertain. The V gene lost 7 bases and the J gene lost 6 bases, with 18 bases spanning the gap. This CDR3 comprises 14 residues. The chain's CDR3 is CASTPSAVAPEAFF. CDR3 bases: TGTGCCAGCACCCCTTCCGCCGTAGCTCCTGAAGCTTTCTTT.

The genes are TRBV3-1 and TRBJ1-1; D not certain. The CDR3 has 12 amino acids. Trimming took off 1 base at V and 11 bases at J, with 11 bases between the two ends. CDR1 is LGHDT, CDR2 YNNKEL, per germline (reference sequence). CDR3 DNA: TGTGCCAGCAGCCAAGTACAGTCCCCGGCTTTCTTT. This gives the protein CASSQVQSPAFF.

The chain recombines TRBV20-1 with TRBJ2-5; 10 bases line up with TRBD2. CDR3 length equals 14 residues. Trimming at V came to 4 bases and at J to 4 bases, leaving 6 bases not matched to a gene. Germline V CDR1 and CDR2: DFQATT, SNEGSKA (reference sequence). The CDR3 DNA sequence: TGCAGTGCTAAGGCGGCTAGCGGGAGAGAGACCCAGTACTTC. It encodes CSAKAASGRETQYF.

This clonotype was seen more than once but under ten times. A much larger clone lies one base from this, so it may be a read error. The chain uses TRBV10-2 and TRBJ2-4; TRBD2 agrees at 10 bases. The germline V gene encodes CDR1 WSHSY and CDR2 SAAADI. The CDR3 totals 14 residues. In nucleotides, the CDR3 is TGCGCCGACCAACTAGCGGGACGATCCAACAGTCAGTACTTC. This sequence encodes CADQLAGRSNSQYF.

The rearrangement links TRBV5-1 to TRBJ2-3; perhaps TRBD1 as D (6 bases). The length of the CDR3 is 15 residues. Between the trimmed V and J ends, which lost 3 bases and 4 bases, there was a span of 15 bases. CDR1 and CDR2 from the germline V gene are SGHRS and YFSETQ. CDR3 region: CASSSGERSADTQYF. The DNA of the CDR3 is TGCGCCAGCAGCTCAGGGGAGAGGAGCGCAGATACGCAGTATTTT.

This clonotype was recorded a few times. V and J are TRBV27 and TRBJ2-3; 9 bases agree with TRBD1. Trimming removed 10 bases from V and 6 bases from J; junction bases left unmatched: 11. CDR1 is MNHEY and CDR2 is SMNVEV in the germline V gene (reference sequence). The CDR3 consists of 14 residues. CDR3 nucleotides: TGTGCCACCCTGAGAGTAGGGACAGGGGATACGCAGTATTTT. It encodes CATLRVGTGDTQYF.